This TCR beta chain stems from a study of shared clonotypes between healthy human individuals. Across the study: The study used three CD4 naive, three CD4 memory, two CD8 naive and one CD8 memory plate per donor. Study observations and caveats: Generation probabilities of non-shared clonotypes were lower (relative to those shared by all four donors).

The donor population consisted of healthy HIV-negative adults with no recent acute infections or vaccinations. V was pared by 0 bases and J by 5 bases, with 13 bases between. The CDR3 is 14 residues long. Germline V gene lookup returns CDR1 GTSNPN and CDR2 SVGIG (reference sequence). This clone was recorded at least ten times. Antigen unknown. TCRdb's table, derived via immunoSEQ multiplex PCR, lists solely in-frame clones and lacks some. The repertoire holds over a million clones, with around four fifths as singletons. The sample was memory CD4+ T cells sorted from blood. Documented subset: CD45RA-negative fraction. V gene TRBV30 combines with J gene TRBJ1-1; D remains ambiguous. This receptor was identified in a man younger than 30 in good health. This CDR3 reads CAWSVIPGQTEAFF. CDR3 nucleotide sequence: TGTGCCTGGAGTGTAATTCCGGGTCAGACTGAAGCTTTCTTT.